This T cell receptor beta chain emerged from a study of CD8 T cells in Susac syndrome. Germline-derived CDR1 and CDR2 are SGHKS and YYEKEE (reference sequence). The CDR3 totals 15 residues. Trimming took off 1 base at V and 2 bases at J, with 11 bases between the two ends. The authors sequenced TCR beta from blood CD8+ and CD4+ T cells. While CD8+ and CD4+ T cells were isolated negatively, TEMRA cells were enriched by FACS. RNA in amounts of roughly 0.5 to 1 ug was reverse transcribed with random hexamers. Multiplex immunoSEQ PCR targeted 54 Vbeta and 13 Jbeta TCR beta segments. TCRdb independently ran MiXCR on the immunoSEQ multiplex PCR reads; one entry per CDR3 protein. The sample records approximately 180,000 distinct CDR3 sequences, approximately 94% being singletons.

The V gene is TRBV5-5, the J gene TRBJ2-3, with D possibly matching TRBD2 (7 bases). The sequence came from a human donor with multiple sclerosis. The material sequenced was CD4+ T cells from PBMCs. For the CDR3, the DNA is TGTGCCAGCAGCTTGTCAGGGGACTACACAGATACGCAGTATTTT. It translates to CASSLSGDYTDTQYF. Using reference TRBV5-5 and TRBJ2-3 for the parts outside the CDR3, the full variable domain is DAGVTQSPTHLIKTRGQQVTLRCSPISGHKSVSWYQQVLGQGPQFIFQYYEKEERGRGNFPDRFSARQFPNYSSELNVNALLLGDSALYLCASSLSGDYTDTQYFGPGTRLTVL.